This TCR beta chain originates from a study of identical twins. Study findings and constraints: With abundant cord blood beta clonotypes, insertions were fewer; memory repertoires showed no such pattern. Monozygotic twin pairs showed more out-of-frame TCR alpha sharing than models estimated.

TCRdb fed the 5' RACE reads into MiXCR, producing one record per CDR3 protein. Counted here are approximately 700,000 distinct CDR3 sequences, 6% to 6.5% occurring once; the ten biggest clones make up around 1.7%. This clonotype was counted only a few times. The antigen is not known. J gave up 4 bases and V 4 bases, and 4 bases lay outside the gene matches. This CDR3 is 14 amino acids long. Germline V lookup: CDR1 SQVTM, CDR2 ANQGSEA. The chain couples TRBV29-1 to TRBJ2-5, with TRBD2 matching 12 bases. The receptor was derived from a man aged 18 to 30 in good health. Sequencing used naive T cells sorted from blood. The CDR3 sequence is CSVGPGLAGETQYF. The CDR3 DNA reads as TGCAGCGTTGGACCGGGACTAGCGGGAGAGACCCAGTACTTC.